This T cell receptor (beta chain) emerged from a study of blood T cell repertoires in COVID-19. Across the study: Nucleic acid was either cDNA or gDNA, and it came from T cells, B-cell-depleted T cells, or PBMCs.

Original processing notes: Quantification of nucleated cells was approximated via reference gene primer amplification. Produced via immunoSEQ multiplex PCR; TCRdb's table is partial and in-frame only. V, J and clone size were drawn from that table, and D and trimming were deduced from the DNA. The sample has fewer than 200,000 clones, roughly 79% seen once. CDR1 is MNHEY and CDR2 is SMNVEV in the germline V gene (reference sequence). There are 13 residues in the CDR3. V shed 5 bases and J shed 9 bases, with 14 bases lying between them. A Seattle source enrolled patients during active infection and followed them longitudinally. In its sample, this clone was seen once.

Material: peripheral blood. This rearrangement joins TRBV27 to TRBJ2-1; D might be TRBD2 (6 bases). The TCR comes from a woman of 80 years or more with COVID-19, enrolled during active disease. The DNA for the CDR3 is TGTGCCAGCAGTCCTGGAGGGCCCGGTGAGCAGTTCTTC. It translates to CASSPGGPGEQFF.